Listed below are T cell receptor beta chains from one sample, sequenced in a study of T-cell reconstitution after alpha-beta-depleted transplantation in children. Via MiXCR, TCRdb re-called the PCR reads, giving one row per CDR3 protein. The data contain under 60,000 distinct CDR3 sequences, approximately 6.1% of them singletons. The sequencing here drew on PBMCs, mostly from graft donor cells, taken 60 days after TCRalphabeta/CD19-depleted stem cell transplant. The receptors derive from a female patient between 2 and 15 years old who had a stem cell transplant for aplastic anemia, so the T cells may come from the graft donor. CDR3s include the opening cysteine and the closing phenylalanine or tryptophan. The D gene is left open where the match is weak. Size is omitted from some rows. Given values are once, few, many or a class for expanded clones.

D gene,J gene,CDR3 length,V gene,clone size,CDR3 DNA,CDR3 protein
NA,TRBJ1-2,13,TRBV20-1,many,TGCAGTGCTAGCTTGGGACTTAACTATGGCTACACCTTC,CSASLGLNYGYTF
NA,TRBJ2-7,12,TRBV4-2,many,TGTGCCAGCAGCCAAGTTGGGTACGAGCAGTACTTC,CASSQVGYEQYF
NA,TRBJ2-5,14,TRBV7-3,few,TGTGCCAGCAGCCGGGCGGCGGCCGGGGAGACCCAGTACTTC,CASSRAAAGETQYF
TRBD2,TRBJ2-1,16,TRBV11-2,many,TGTGCCAGCAGCGCCGCCGGACTAGCGGGGATGAATGAGCAGTTCTTC,CASSAAGLAGMNEQFF
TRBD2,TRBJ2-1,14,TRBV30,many,TGTATTGCCAGGGCGGGAGCCCTTTCCAATGAGCAGTTCTTC,CIARAGALSNEQFF
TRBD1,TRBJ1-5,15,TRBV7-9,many,TGTGCCAGCAGCGTGGCAGGGGGCAGCAATCAGCCCCAGCATTTT,CASSVAGGSNQPQHF
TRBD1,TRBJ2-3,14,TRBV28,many,TGTGCCAGCAGCCTAGGACAGGGGGTAGATACGCAGTATTTT,CASSLGQGVDTQYF
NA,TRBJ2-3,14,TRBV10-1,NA,TGCGCCAGCACGAGGGGGATGGCTGGGGATACGCAGTATTTT,CASTRGMAGDTQYF
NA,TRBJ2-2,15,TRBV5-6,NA,TGTGCCAGCAGCTTGCCCCAGGGGAACACCGGGGAGCTGTTTTTT,CASSLPQGNTGELFF
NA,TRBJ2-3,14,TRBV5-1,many,TGCGCCAGCAGCTCGCAGGGGAGCACAGATACGCAGTATTTT,CASSSQGSTDTQYF
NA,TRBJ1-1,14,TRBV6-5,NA,TGTGCCAGCAGTTACCAGTGGGGGGCGGCTGAAGCTTTCTTT,CASSYQWGAAEAFF
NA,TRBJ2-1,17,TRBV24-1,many,TGTGCCACCAGTGATTTGCCAGGGACGGGCTCCTACAATGAGCAGTTCTTC,CATSDLPGTGSYNEQFF
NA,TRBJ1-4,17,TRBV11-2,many,TGTGCCAGCAGCTTAGCAGGGCCGGGCGGTATTAATGAAAAACTGTTTTTT,CASSLAGPGGINEKLFF
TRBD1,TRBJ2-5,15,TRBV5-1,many,TGCGCCAGCAGCTCCCGGGACAGGGGAAGAGAGACCCAGTACTTC,CASSSRDRGRETQYF
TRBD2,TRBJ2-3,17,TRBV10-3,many,TGTGCCATCAGTGAGTCTGGCGGGAGGGCTGGAGCAGATACGCAGTATTTT,CAISESGGRAGADTQYF
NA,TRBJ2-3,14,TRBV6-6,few,TGTGCCAGCAGTCGGCTCTCCCGCACAGATACGCAGTATTTT,CASSRLSRTDTQYF